Shown below are 9 T cell receptor beta chains from a single sample sequenced in a study of cytomegalovirus exposure and HLA in healthy donors. Researchers ran the PCR with 60 Vbeta and 13 Jbeta primers. The data were produced by immunoSEQ multiplex PCR, yet TCRdb's version contains in-frame clones alone and is incomplete. The sample has over 150,000 clones, more than 70% seen once. Sequencing was performed on PBMCs. These receptors were obtained from a man aged 55-75 years in good health and CMV-seronegative.

The V call is TRBV5-4, the J call TRBJ2-5; TRBD2 is a possible D gene (6 bases). The CDR3 loop spans 13 amino acids. CDR1 SGHNT and CDR2 YYREEE come from the germline V gene (reference sequence). V was shortened by 3 bases and J by 1 base, with 7 bases between the two germline ends. Here the CDR3 reads CASSSGVQETQYF. The CDR3 DNA sequence: TGTGCCAGCAGCTCGGGGGTCCAAGAGACCCAGTACTTC.

This chain's CDR3 is CAISPRDRGTEAFF. The CDR3 DNA reads as TGTGCCATCAGTCCCCGGGACAGGGGGACTGAAGCTTTCTTT. The chain combines TRBV10-3 with TRBJ1-1; the match to TRBD1 covers 11 bases. CDR3 length equals 14 residues. Germline V gives CDR1 ENHRY, CDR2 SYGVKD. Trimming took 5 bases from V and 5 from J; bases not matched to a gene: 4.

This clone was counted once. The chain carries TRBV6-5 and TRBJ2-7; D is perhaps TRBD2 (6 bases). Trimming took off 5 bases at V and 9 bases at J, with 23 bases between the two ends. The CDR3 sequence is 15 residues long. The germline V gene has CDR1 MNHEY and CDR2 SVGAGI. This CDR3 is CASSNPGPFHGGQYF. The DNA for the CDR3 is TGTGCCAGCAGTAACCCGGGACCTTTTCACGGGGGGCAGTACTTC.

This chain links TRBV7-2 with TRBJ1-4; D may be TRBD1 (6 bases). V was shortened by 3 bases and J by 14 bases, with 22 bases between the two germline ends. The germline gives CDR1 SGHTA, CDR2 FQGNSA. CDR3 length equals 15 residues. CDR3 bases: TGTGCCAGCAGCTTCAGCCGGGACACGAGCGTAGGGCTGTTTTTT. Translated, it gives CASSFSRDTSVGLFF.

The V gene is TRBV19, the J gene TRBJ2-7; D uncertain. V was trimmed by 5 bases and J by 2 bases, leaving 13 bases between them. Germline V gene data show CDR1 as LNHDA and CDR2 as SQIVND (reference sequence). This CDR3 comprises 14 residues. The CDR3 here is CASSYVGRTYEQYF. CDR3 nucleotide sequence: TGTGCCAGTAGTTATGTAGGCAGGACCTACGAGCAGTACTTC.

The V and J genes are TRBV29-1 and TRBJ1-2, with no clear D. Between the trimmed V and J ends, which lost 0 bases and 3 bases, there was a span of 14 bases. This CDR3 region has 15 residues. From germline, CDR1 is SQVTM and CDR2 ANQGSEA. The CDR3 is CSVEDLEVRYYGYTF. For the CDR3, the DNA is TGCAGCGTTGAAGATCTAGAGGTCCGCTACTATGGCTACACCTTC.

The chain couples TRBV19 to TRBJ1-1; no firm D call. Germline-derived CDR1 and CDR2 are LNHDA and SQIVND (reference sequence). V dropped 0 bases and J dropped 10 bases, with 12 bases sitting between them. There are 13 residues in the CDR3. The CDR3 protein is CASSIDPARRAFF. The DNA of the CDR3 is TGTGCCAGTAGTATAGATCCGGCTAGGAGAGCTTTCTTT.

The chain combines TRBV11-2 with TRBJ2-1; the match to TRBD2 covers 7 bases. With 1 base clipped from V and 4 bases from J, the junction kept 7 bases outside the gene matches. The CDR3 is 16 residues long. Per the germline V gene, CDR1 is SGHAT and CDR2 is FQNNGV. The CDR3 DNA sequence: TGTGCCAGCAGCTTAGGGGGGTTTAGCGGGTACAATGAGCAGTTCTTC. Translation gives CASSLGGFSGYNEQFF.

V gene TRBV5-1 combines with J gene TRBJ2-7; the match to TRBD2 covers 9 bases. The CDR3 consists of 19 residues. V lost 5 bases to trimming and J lost 3 bases; unmatched junction nucleotides: 21. Germline-derived CDR1 and CDR2 are SGHRS and YFSETQ. The CDR3 sequence is CASSTSTGWREGPIYEQYF. In DNA, the CDR3 is TGCGCCAGCAGTACCTCAACCGGGTGGCGGGAGGGCCCAATCTACGAGCAGTACTTC. Looking up the rest from reference TRBV5-1 and TRBJ2-7 gives the full variable domain: KAGVTQTPRYLIKTRGQQVTLSCSPISGHRSVSWYQQTPGQGLQFLFEYFSETQRNKGNFPGRFSGRQFSNSRSEMNVSTLELGDSALYLCASSTSTGWREGPIYEQYFGPGTRLTVT.